This passage covers 9 T cell receptor beta chains from one sample sequenced in a study of identical twins. TCRdb re-analysed the 5' RACE reads in MiXCR, keeping a single row per CDR3 protein. The sample holds about 810,000 distinct CDR3 sequences, approximately 13% seen once. This same sample was also taken into another study, of yellow fever vaccine responses in identical twins.

The sequenced material came from PBMCs. These receptors were taken from a woman between 18 and 29 years old in good health.

The chain is built from TRBV9 and TRBJ2-3; weak D call: TRBD2 (6 bases). Between the trimmed V and J ends, which lost 0 bases and 0 bases, there was a span of 8 bases. CDR1 is SGDLS, CDR2 YYNGEE, per germline. The CDR3 covers 15 residues. CDR3 in DNA: TGTGCCAGCAGCGTAGAGGGGACTAGCACAGATACGCAGTATTTT. This codes for CASSVEGTSTDTQYF.

The chain is built from TRBV3-1 and TRBJ2-3, with 7 bases that match TRBD2. This CDR3 is built from 15 residues. The germline V gene encodes CDR1 LGHDT and CDR2 YNNKEL (reference sequence). The ends lost 1 base at V and 6 bases at J; junction bases unmatched: 7. Written as DNA, the CDR3 is TGTGCCAGCAGCCAAGGGGGCGGGAGACGTGATACGCAGTATTTT. It codes for CASSQGGGRRDTQYF.

This chain uses TRBV20-1 with TRBJ2-6; the D gene is possibly TRBD1 (6 bases). The CDR3 consists of 17 residues. Germline V gives CDR1 DFQATT, CDR2 SNEGSKA (reference sequence). Trimming cost V 4 bases and J 1 base, with 17 bases left between them. CDR3 sequence: CSATGQPPRSGANVLTF. As DNA, the CDR3 is TGCAGTGCTACCGGACAGCCACCAAGGTCTGGGGCCAACGTCCTGACTTTC.

This clonotype has only a few counts. The V gene is TRBV20-1, the J gene TRBJ1-3, with TRBD1 as a possible D gene (6 bases). The CDR3 is 14 amino acids. The V gene lost 3 bases and the J gene lost 0 bases, with 9 bases spanning the gap. In germline, CDR1 is DFQATT, CDR2 SNEGSKA (reference sequence). The CDR3 DNA sequence: TGCAGTGCTAGTACAGGGTACTCTGGAAACACCATATATTTT. As protein: CSASTGYSGNTIYF.

The V and J genes are TRBV5-1 and TRBJ2-5; no reliable D call. Germline values: CDR1 SGHRS, CDR2 YFSETQ. This CDR3 has 12 residues. Between the trimmed V and J ends, which lost 5 bases and 2 bases, there was a span of 7 bases. The DNA for the CDR3 is TGCGCCAGCAGACCCGATCAAGAGACCCAGTACTTC. This translates into CASRPDQETQYF.

Only a few counts were recorded for this clonotype. CDR3 sequence reads: CASSVAQSGGRYNEQFF. In nucleotides, the CDR3 is TGTGCCAGCAGCGTCGCACAATCGGGGGGCCGTTACAATGAGCAGTTCTTC. The chain is built from TRBV9 and TRBJ2-1; TRBD2 is a possible D gene (7 bases). With 2 bases removed from V and 4 bases from J, the gap between germline ends came to 19 bases. The germline V gene encodes CDR1 SGDLS and CDR2 YYNGEE. The CDR3 covers 17 residues.

The chain is built from TRBV7-8 and TRBJ1-3, with unresolved D. The CDR3 spans 12 residues. Germline loops: CDR1 SGHVS, CDR2 FQNEAQ. Between the trimmed V and J ends, which lost 3 bases and 8 bases, there was a span of 8 bases. In DNA form, the CDR3 reads TGTGCCAGCAGCTTCGCCTTGGACACCATATATTTT. Encoded protein: CASSFALDTIYF.

There are many counts of this clonotype. This rearrangement joins TRBV5-1 to TRBJ2-3, with D perhaps matching TRBD2 (5 bases). Germline V CDR1 and CDR2: SGHRS, YFSETQ. Deletions cut 6 bases from V and 3 bases from J, with 11 bases between. This CDR3 region has 13 residues. The CDR3 nucleotides read TGCGCCAGCACGGGGTTGATAACAGATACGCAGTATTTT. Protein: CASTGLITDTQYF.

A note on this clonotype: The junction departs from the called germline gene at one end, perhaps through a read error. The CDR3 DNA sequence: TGTGCCACCAGCCGCCCGACGCCTGAGCGGTTCTTC. As protein: CATSRPTPERFF. The chain recombines TRBV15 with TRBJ2-1; D gene uncertain. The CDR3 length is 12 residues. Per germline, CDR1 LNHNV and CDR2 YYDKDF (reference sequence). Filled out from reference TRBV15 and TRBJ2-1, the complete variable domain reads DAMVIQNPRYQVTQFGKPVTLSCSQTLNHNVMYWYQQKSSQAPKLLFHYYDKDFNNEADTPDNFQSRRPNTSFCFLDIRSPGLGDTAMYLCATSRPTPERFFGPGTRLTVL.